This paragraph covers one T cell receptor (beta chain) sequence. Its cognate antigen has yet to be identified. Per-nucleotide qualities are absent, and no much larger clonotype sits a single base away. This entry belongs to a study of T cell responses to AZD1222 COVID-19 vaccine listed by TCRdb under 2021. About the full investigation: AZD1222 recipients whose second dose came at about 4 weeks and those whose second dose came at about 12 weeks were combined into one group, since spike-specific TCR depth and breadth did not differ between the two schedules. A total of 233 trial participants underwent TCR sequencing, of whom approximately 210 received two doses of AZD1222 and about 25 received two doses of the MenACWY control vaccine. Trial participants were enrolled into age subgroups of 18-55, 56-69 and 70-plus years, which contained around 150, 28 and 57 TCR-sequenced participants, respectively.

The CDR3, from cysteine to phenylalanine, totals 17 residues. Only CDR3 DNA is held: 51 bases, read in frame from base 1. The germline V gene encodes CDR1 MDHEN and CDR2 SYDVKM. Trimming at the junction amounts to 3 bases on V and 5 bases on J, and the germline ends lie 20 bases apart. Here is what the overall study found, with its caveats: Most participants were white British and females outnumbered males, and the authors suggested that clonal diversity may have been underestimated. The 56-69-year group was small, and its depth increase did not reach significance, likely because of low power. No day 14 peak-response samples were available, so repertoires were characterized only after the peak T cell response. The whole spike protein was spanned by vaccine-associated CD4 TCRs, and dominant responses were seen in regions 160-218 and 743-854. After two AZD1222 doses, spike-specific TCR breadth and depth were significantly higher than at day 0 and than in MenACWY recipients. Nearly half of unique spike-specific TCRs reportedly recognized epitopes outside regions mutated in the B.1.351 and B.1.1.7 variants. Conclusions about previously exposed vaccinees are limited because only six or seven AZD1222 recipients were SARS-CoV-2 seropositive at baseline.

The sample's time point label is to be understood as: baseline before first vaccination. Vaccinee samples were obtained from the UK trials COV001 and COV002, which included a single-blind randomized controlled phase 2/3 trial of AZD1222 (ChAdOx1 nCoV-19) in healthy adults. Trial participant PBMC samples were collected at day 0 and day 28 after the second dose for TCRbeta chain sequencing. The CDR3 regions of human TCRbeta chains were analyzed by immunosequencing. The authors' pipeline ran thus. Repertoire TCRs were matched against a reference library of SARS-CoV-2-specific TCRs generated with the MIRA antigen-specificity platform. Breadth was defined as the fraction of unique TCRs that were SARS-CoV-2-associated, and depth was defined as the fraction of total T cells that were SARS-CoV-2-associated. Using the MIRA data, each spike-specific TCR was mapped to the spike region that the TCR reacts to and placed in a CD4 or CD8 class. Log10-transformed breadth and depth values were compared by one-way ANOVA with Sidak's multiple comparisons tests. Entries here come from immuneACCESS through TCRdb and include only in-frame sequences with V and J called. Some clones fail to appear in such tables; in the studies checked, an unresolved V gene covers under half of the shortfall, and the cause of the remainder is unknown. V and J calls and clone size are those listed in that table; D and trimming were worked out from the DNA. Counted in this sample were some 120,000 clones; 88% of them appeared once. Together, the top ten hold roughly 4.5% of the sample.

This TCR came from an adult in good health. The rearranged segments are TRBV28 and TRBJ1-5; matching of 6 bases hints at TRBD1 as the D gene. Sequenced here: peripheral blood, sampled on day 0 of AZD1222 vaccination. The DNA sequence follows: TGTGCCAGCAGTTTTCGGATGATCGGGGGCGCTGATCAGCCCCAGCATTTT. This sequence encodes CASSFRMIGGADQPQHF.